What follows are 3 T cell receptor beta chains derived from one specimen sequenced in a study of shared clonotypes between healthy human individuals (dated by TCRdb to 2020 to 2021). Libraries were constructed by the immunoSEQ multiplex PCR assay. Entries here come from immuneACCESS through TCRdb and include only in-frame sequences with V and J called. Some clones fail to appear in such tables; in the studies checked, an unresolved V gene covers under half of the shortfall, and the cause of the remainder is unknown. In all, the sample holds some 2,500,000 clones, and 93% of those were seen once. The top ten hold around 0.37% of the sample. The sample was naive CD4+ T cells from PBMCs. The sample's cell subset or site label, decoded: CD45RA+ positively selected. All receptors come from a man aged 18 to 30 in good health. Some clones in this sample may be carry-over from other donors' samples.

The chain recombines TRBV23-1 with TRBJ2-7; D gene unclear. TRBV23-1 is flagged as an ORF with uncertain function. With 0 bases removed from V and 0 bases from J, the gap between germline ends came to 12 bases. The CDR3 length is 16 residues. The CDR3 DNA reads as TGCGCCAGCAGTCAATCGGGGTTCGTCACCTCCTACGAGCAGTACTTC. Residues: CASSQSGFVTSYEQYF.

To note about this clone: Additional DNA sequences in this sample encode the identical CDR3. The DNA of the CDR3 is TGTGCCAGCTCACCGGGACAGATTGCAACTAATGAAAAACTGTTTTTT. Translating gives CASSPGQIATNEKLFF. The chain links TRBV18 to TRBJ1-4, with 7 bases aligning to TRBD1. Germline values: CDR1 KGHSH, CDR2 LQKENI. This CDR3 contains 16 residues. V shed 3 bases, J shed 0 bases, and the junction held 4 bases outside the gene matches.

The J gene is TRBJ2-2, the V gene TRBV7-2; D is possibly TRBD2 (5 bases). In germline, CDR1 is SGHTA, CDR2 FQGNSA. The V gene lost 5 bases and the J gene lost 6 bases, with 19 bases spanning the gap. The length of the CDR3 is 16 residues. The CDR3 spells CASSSGLVPGAGELFF. In DNA, the CDR3 is TGTGCCAGCAGCAGCGGCCTTGTTCCTGGCGCCGGGGAGCTGTTTTTT.